One sample yielded the 14 T cell receptor beta chains listed below, sequenced in a study of T cell responses to AZD1222 COVID-19 vaccine. Data came from immunoSEQ multiplex PCR; TCRdb stores just in-frame clones and leaves some out. The sample comprises 99,000 or so clones, nearly 95% of which are singletons, and around 5% rests with the top ten. The source material was peripheral blood, sampled on day 0 of AZD1222 vaccination. The receptors derive from an adult in good health.

V gene TRBV7-9 combines with J gene TRBJ2-3, with 12 bases aligning to TRBD1. The CDR3 extends over 15 amino acids. V trimming: 5 bases; J trimming: 5 bases; junction bases outside the gene matches: 5. Per the germline V gene, CDR1 is SEHNR and CDR2 is FQNEAQ (reference sequence). CDR3 sequence (DNA): TGTGCCAGCAGCCCGGGACAGGGGGCTGTAGATACGCAGTATTTT. Encoded protein: CASSPGQGAVDTQYF.

Concerning this clone: Relative to the germline gene, one junction end is altered; a read error may explain this. The gene calls are TRBV6-1 and TRBJ1-4; D ambiguous. Germline assignment: CDR1 MNHNS and CDR2 SASEGT. The CDR3 loop spans 16 amino acids. CDR3 sequence (DNA): TGTGCCAGCAGTGAAGCGGTCGGGCCAACAAATGAAAAACTGTTTTTT. It specifies CASSEAVGPTNEKLFF.

In this sample, this clone turned up a few times. The V call is TRBV10-2, the J call TRBJ1-6; perhaps TRBD1 as D (5 bases). Germline lookup yields CDR1 WSHSY and CDR2 SAAADI. Trimming took 0 bases from V and 9 from J, leaving 12 bases between them. There are 15 residues in the CDR3. The CDR3 protein is CASSESADGASPLHF. The CDR3 DNA reads TGCGCCAGCAGTGAGTCTGCGGACGGGGCTTCACCCCTCCACTTT.

The V and J genes are TRBV29-1 and TRBJ1-1; 11 bases are shared with TRBD1. V lost 8 bases, J lost 4 bases, and 6 bases stayed unmatched. Germline CDR1 SQVTM, CDR2 ANQGSEA. The CDR3 contains 13 residues. This CDR3 is CSLPGTGGTEAFF. The CDR3 nucleotides read TGCAGCCTTCCCGGGACAGGGGGCACTGAAGCTTTCTTT.

The chain links TRBV30 to TRBJ1-2; D is unclear. Trimming took 2 bases from V and 4 from J, leaving 14 bases between them. The CDR3 has 14 amino acids. The germline gives CDR1 GTSNPN, CDR2 SVGIG (reference sequence). The CDR3 region is CAWSSGSGGYGYTF. The CDR3 region has the DNA TGTGCCTGGAGTTCGGGCTCTGGCGGCTATGGCTACACCTTC.

This rearrangement joins TRBV4-2 to TRBJ1-2; D is possibly TRBD1 (5 bases). CDR1 is LGHNA and CDR2 is YNFKEQ in the germline V gene. This CDR3 is 18 amino acids long. Trimming cost V 0 bases and J 3 bases, with 20 bases left between them. The CDR3 nucleotides read TGTGCCAGCAGCCAAGATTTGGTTAGCCTGGGAGGGGACTATGGCTACACCTTC. It encodes CASSQDLVSLGGDYGYTF.

The V call is TRBV7-9, the J call TRBJ2-1; D is ambiguous. The CDR3 sequence is 12 residues long. V shed 5 bases and J shed 2 bases, with 4 bases lying between them. The germline V gene encodes CDR1 SEHNR and CDR2 FQNEAQ (reference sequence). The CDR3 DNA sequence: TGTGCCAGCAGCGGGGCCTACAATGAGCAGTTCTTC. This encodes CASSGAYNEQFF. The full variable domain, rest sourced from reference TRBV7-9 and TRBJ2-1, is DTGVSQNPRHKITKRGQNVTFRCDPISEHNRLYWYRQTLGQGPEFLTYFQNEAQLEKSRLLSDRFSAERPKGSFSTLEIQRTEQGDSAMYLCASSGAYNEQFFGPGTRLTVL.

This chain links TRBV6-4 with TRBJ2-3, with 11 bases lining up with TRBD2. Germline V CDR1 and CDR2: MRHNA, SNTAGT. CDR3 size: 18 residues. Trimming cost V 6 bases and J 0 bases; bases outside gene matches: 11. CDR3 DNA: TGTGCCAGCAGACCCGGGACTAGCGGTAAACCTAGCACAGATACGCAGTATTTT. It codes for CASRPGTSGKPSTDTQYF.

This rearrangement joins TRBV3-1 (or the pseudogene TRBV3-2) to TRBJ1-1; 7 nucleotides line up with TRBD1. The CDR3 extends over 13 amino acids. V was pared by 2 bases and J by 6 bases, with 3 bases of the junction left unmatched. Germline V lookup: CDR1 LGHDT, CDR2 YNNKEL (reference sequence). The CDR3 DNA follows: TGTGCCAGCAGCCAACTACAGGGGCCTGAAGCTTTCTTT. Its protein is CASSQLQGPEAFF.

The chain joins TRBV10-3 to TRBJ2-2; 7 bases are a match to TRBD1. J was trimmed by 1 base and V by 8 bases; bases with no gene match: 1. The CDR3 has 13 amino acids. Germline V lookup: CDR1 ENHRY, CDR2 SYGVKD. For the CDR3, the DNA is TGTGCCATCGGACAGGAGAACACCGGGGAGCTGTTTTTT. Encoded protein: CAIGQENTGELFF.

The V gene is TRBV5-1, the J gene TRBJ2-1; D not resolved. The CDR3 is 14 amino acids. V dropped 0 bases and J dropped 0 bases, with 4 bases sitting between them. Germline V gene lookup returns CDR1 SGHRS and CDR2 YFSETQ. DNA for the CDR3: TGCGCCAGCAGCTTGGGACGCTCCTACAATGAGCAGTTCTTC. Its translation: CASSLGRSYNEQFF.

The rearrangement links TRBV6-1 to TRBJ2-7; D call uncertain. Germline V CDR1 and CDR2: MNHNS, SASEGT. Trimming left V 1 base short and J 2 bases short, with 3 bases between. The CDR3 has 12 amino acids. The CDR3 bases are TGTGCCAGCAGTGAAGGGCCCTACGAGCAGTACTTC. It is translated as CASSEGPYEQYF.

The chain joins TRBV5-1 to TRBJ2-7; no clear D. The CDR3 covers 14 residues. In germline, CDR1 is SGHRS, CDR2 YFSETQ. V shed 5 bases and J shed 0 bases, with 12 bases lying between them. CDR3 nucleotides: TGCGCCAGCAGGGTTTCAGGAAGCTCCTACGAGCAGTACTTC. It is translated as CASRVSGSSYEQYF.

Only a few counts were recorded for this clone. The genes are TRBV4-1 and TRBJ2-7; 8 positions match TRBD2. Trimming cost V 4 bases and J 0 bases; bases outside gene matches: 5. CDR3 size: 15 residues. Germline CDR1 and CDR2: MGHRA and YSYEKL. The CDR3 reads CASSLSAGVSYEQYF. CDR3 nucleotide sequence: TGCGCCAGCAGCCTGTCAGCGGGGGTCTCCTACGAGCAGTACTTC.